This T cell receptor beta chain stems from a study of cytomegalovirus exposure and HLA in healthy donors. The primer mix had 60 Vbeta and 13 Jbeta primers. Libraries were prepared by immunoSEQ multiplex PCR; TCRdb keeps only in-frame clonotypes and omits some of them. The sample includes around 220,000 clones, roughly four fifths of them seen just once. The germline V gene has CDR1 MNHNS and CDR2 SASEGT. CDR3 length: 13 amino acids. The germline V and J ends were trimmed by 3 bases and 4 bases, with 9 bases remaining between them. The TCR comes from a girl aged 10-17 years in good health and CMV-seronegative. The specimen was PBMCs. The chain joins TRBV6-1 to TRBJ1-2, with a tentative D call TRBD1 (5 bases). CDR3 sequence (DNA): TGTGCCAGCAGTGATGCGGGGGGCTATGGCTACACCTTC. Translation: CASSDAGGYGYTF.